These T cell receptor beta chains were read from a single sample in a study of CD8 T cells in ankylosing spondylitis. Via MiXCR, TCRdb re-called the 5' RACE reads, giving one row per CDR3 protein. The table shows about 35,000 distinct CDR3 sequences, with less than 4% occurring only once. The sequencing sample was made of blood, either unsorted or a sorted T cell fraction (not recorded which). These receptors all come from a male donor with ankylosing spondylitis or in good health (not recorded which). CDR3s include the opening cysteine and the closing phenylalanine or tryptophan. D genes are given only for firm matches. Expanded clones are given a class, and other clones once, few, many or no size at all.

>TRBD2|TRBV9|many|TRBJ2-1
CASSVNRGGLYNEQFF
TGTGCCAGCAGCGTAAATCGGGGGGGCCTTTACAATGAGCAGTTCTTC
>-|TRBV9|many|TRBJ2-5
CASSVGVRQETQYF
TGTGCCAGCAGCGTAGGCGTCAGACAAGAGACCCAGTACTTC
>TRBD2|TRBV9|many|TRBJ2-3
CASSVSGTSLHHTQYF
TGTGCCAGCAGCGTAAGTGGGACTAGCCTTCATCATACGCAGTATTTT
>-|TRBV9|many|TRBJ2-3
CASSVRGDPSTDTQYF
TGTGCCAGCAGCGTACGAGGGGACCCTAGCACAGATACGCAGTATTTT
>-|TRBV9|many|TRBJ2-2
CASRLALDGELFF
TGTGCCAGCAGGCTTGCCCTTGACGGGGAGCTGTTTTTT
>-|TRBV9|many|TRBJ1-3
CASSAVEGSGNTIYF
TGTGCCAGCAGCGCTGTGGAGGGCTCTGGAAACACCATATATTTT
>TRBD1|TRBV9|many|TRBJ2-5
CASSVDRGRETQYF
TGTGCCAGCAGCGTAGATAGGGGGCGGGAGACCCAGTACTTC
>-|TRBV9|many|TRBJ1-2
CASSVELGANYGYTF
TGTGCCAGCAGCGTAGAGTTAGGAGCTAACTATGGCTACACCTTC
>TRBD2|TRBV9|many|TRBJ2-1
CASSKQVKAGTSVGGVPYNEQFF
TGTGCCAGCAGTAAACAGGTCAAAGCAGGGACTAGCGTGGGGGGAGTCCCCTACAATGAGCAGTTCTTC
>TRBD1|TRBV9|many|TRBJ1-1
CASSVAGQMNTEAFF
TGTGCCAGCAGCGTAGCGGGACAGATGAACACTGAAGCTTTCTTT
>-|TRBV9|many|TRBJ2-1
CASSVSDTEQFF
TGTGCCAGCAGCGTCTCCGATACGGAGCAGTTCTTC
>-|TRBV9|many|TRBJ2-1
CASSVGPPSGNEQFF
TGTGCCAGCAGCGTAGGGCCGCCGTCCGGGAATGAGCAGTTCTTC
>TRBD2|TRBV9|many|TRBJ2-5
CASSVHGLVSETQYF
TGTGCCAGCAGCGTACACGGACTAGTATCAGAGACCCAGTACTTC
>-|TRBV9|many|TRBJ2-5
CASSLGTGGQETQYF
TGTGCCAGCTCCCTGGGGACTGGCGGGCAAGAGACCCAGTACTTC
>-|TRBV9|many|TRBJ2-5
CASSARVQHQETQYF
TGTGCCAGCAGCGCAAGGGTGCAGCATCAAGAGACCCAGTACTTC
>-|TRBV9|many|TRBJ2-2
CASSVAVGGTNTGELFF
TGTGCCAGCAGCGTAGCTGTGGGCGGGACTAACACCGGGGAGCTGTTTTTT
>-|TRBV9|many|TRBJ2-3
CASNGGLKTDTQYF
TGTGCCAGCAACGGGGGCTTGAAGACAGATACGCAGTATTTT
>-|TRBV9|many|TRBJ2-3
CASSVNPSDTQYF
TGTGCCAGCAGCGTAAATCCATCAGATACGCAGTATTTT
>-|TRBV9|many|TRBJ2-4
CASSAPGTNIQYF
TGTGCCAGCAGTGCCCCGGGCACAAACATTCAGTACTTC
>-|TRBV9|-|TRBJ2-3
CASSPRTDRQYF
TGTGCCAGCAGCCCCCGCACAGATAGGCAGTATTTT
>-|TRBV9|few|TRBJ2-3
CASTTTGGSLTDTQYF
TGTGCCAGCACCACCACCGGAGGAAGTCTCACAGATACGCAGTATTTT
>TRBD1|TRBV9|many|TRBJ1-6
CASSSTGSDNSPLHF
TGTGCCAGCAGCTCGACAGGGTCCGATAATTCACCCCTCCACTTT
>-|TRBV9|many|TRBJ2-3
CASSVGSSGWRTDTQYF
TGTGCCAGCAGCGTAGGCTCTTCGGGATGGCGAACAGATACGCAGTATTTT
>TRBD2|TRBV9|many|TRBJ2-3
CASSVGPSGGLTDTQYF
TGTGCCAGCAGCGTAGGCCCTAGCGGGGGACTCACAGATACGCAGTATTTT
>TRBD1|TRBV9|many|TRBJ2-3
CASSVERGQDTDTQYF
TGTGCCAGCAGCGTAGAGAGGGGGCAGGACACAGATACGCAGTATTTT
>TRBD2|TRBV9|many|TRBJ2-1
CASSASGSAAYNEQFF
TGTGCCAGCAGCGCTAGCGGAAGCGCGGCCTACAATGAGCAGTTCTTC
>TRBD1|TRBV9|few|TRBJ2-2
CASSVGTGATGELFF
TGTGCCAGCAGCGTTGGGACAGGGGCGACCGGGGAGCTGTTTTTT
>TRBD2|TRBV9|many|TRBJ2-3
CASSVEDSGYGTQYF
TGTGCCAGCAGCGTAGAGGATAGCGGGTACGGTACGCAGTATTTT
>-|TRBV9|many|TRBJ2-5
CASSVAMRETQYF
TGTGCCAGCAGCGTAGCTATGCGGGAGACCCAGTACTTC
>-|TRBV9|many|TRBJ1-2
CASSVGDASRGGYTF
TGTGCCAGCAGCGTAGGTGATGCCAGTCGAGGTGGCTACACCTTC
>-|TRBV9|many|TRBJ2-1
CASSEDRFF
TGTGCCAGCAGCGAAGATCGGTTCTTC
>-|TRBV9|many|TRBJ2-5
CASSLDPNRETQYF
TGTGCCAGCAGCCTCGACCCTAATCGGGAGACCCAGTACTTC
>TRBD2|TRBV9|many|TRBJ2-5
CASSVGTSPLSETQYF
TGTGCCAGCAGCGTAGGGACTAGCCCTCTTAGCGAGACCCAGTACTTC
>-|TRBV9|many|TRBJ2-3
CASSAIHTDTQYF
TGTGCCAGCAGCGCCATCCACACAGATACGCAGTATTTT
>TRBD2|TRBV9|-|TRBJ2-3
CASSVGLRSGGPSTDTQYF
TGTGCCAGCAGCGTAGGGTTGCGTAGCGGGGGGCCCAGCACAGATACGCAGTATTTT
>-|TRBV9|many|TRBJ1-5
CASSVEGYQPQHF
TGTGCCAGCAGCGTAGAGGGCTATCAGCCCCAGCATTTT
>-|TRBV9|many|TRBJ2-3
CASSVGPVADTQYF
TGTGCCAGCAGCGTAGGCCCCGTAGCAGATACGCAGTATTTT
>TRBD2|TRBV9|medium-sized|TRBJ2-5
CASSVGTSGETQYF
TGTGCCAGCAGCGTCGGGACTAGCGGAGAGACCCAGTACTTC
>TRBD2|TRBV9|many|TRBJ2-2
CASSLTSGITGELFF
TGTGCCAGCAGCCTGACTAGCGGGATCACCGGGGAGCTGTTTTTT
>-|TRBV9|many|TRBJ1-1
CASSVTAGTDTEAFF
TGTGCCAGCAGCGTAACGGCAGGGACGGACACTGAAGCTTTCTTT
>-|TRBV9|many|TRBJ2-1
CASSVDTNEQFF
TGTGCCAGCAGCGTAGACACCAATGAGCAGTTCTTC
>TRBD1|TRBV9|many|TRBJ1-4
CASSVSPEQGPRVF
TGTGCCAGCAGCGTATCCCCCGAACAGGGGCCGCGGGTTTTT
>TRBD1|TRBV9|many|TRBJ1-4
CASSIGQGVNEKLFF
TGTGCCAGCAGCATAGGACAGGGCGTGAATGAAAAACTGTTTTTT
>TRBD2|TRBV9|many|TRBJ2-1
CASSVAPESGRGNEQFF
TGTGCCAGCAGCGTAGCTCCCGAAAGCGGGAGGGGCAATGAGCAGTTCTTC
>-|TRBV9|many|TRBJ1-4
CASSLFHSATNEKLFF
TGTGCCAGCAGCCTCTTTCACAGTGCAACTAATGAAAAACTGTTTTTT
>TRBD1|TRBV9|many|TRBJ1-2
CASSVDPGGSYGYTF
TGTGCCAGCAGCGTAGATCCAGGGGGCAGCTATGGCTACACCTTC
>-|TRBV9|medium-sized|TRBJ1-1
CASSALTGTGDTEAFF
TGTGCCAGCAGCGCCCTTACGGGGACGGGGGACACTGAAGCTTTCTTT
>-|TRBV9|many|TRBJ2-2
CASSVKPLGTGELFF
TGTGCCAGCAGCGTAAAACCACTAGGTACCGGGGAGCTGTTTTTT
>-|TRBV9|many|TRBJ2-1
CASSVESASYNEQFF
TGTGCCAGCAGCGTAGAATCGGCCTCCTACAATGAGCAGTTCTTC
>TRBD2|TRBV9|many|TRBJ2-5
CASSGLAGGPETQYF
TGTGCCAGCAGCGGACTAGCGGGGGGGCCAGAGACCCAGTACTTC
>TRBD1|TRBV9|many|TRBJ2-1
CASSLKDRGAYNEQFF
TGTGCCAGCAGCCTAAAAGACAGGGGAGCATACAATGAGCAGTTCTTC
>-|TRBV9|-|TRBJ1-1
CASSVVALGTEAFF
TGTGCCAGCAGCGTAGTGGCCCTTGGAACTGAAGCTTTCTTT
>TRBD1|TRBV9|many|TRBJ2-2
CASSVGSGGSGGELFF
TGTGCCAGCAGCGTGGGGTCAGGGGGCTCAGGCGGGGAGCTGTTTTTT